The 28 T cell receptor beta chains below were found in one sample sequenced in a study of T cells in localized non-small cell lung cancer. Clones were sequenced by immunoSEQ multiplex PCR, and TCRdb holds only the in-frame ones, with some missing. The sample holds around 2,000 clones, under 30% seen once. This sample comprised lung tumor tissue, obtained before any cancer treatment. The receptors were gathered from a woman between 40 and 69 years old with stage II squamous cell lung carcinoma.

V and J are TRBV28 and TRBJ1-5, with TRBD1 matching 7 bases. After removal of 4 bases from V and 0 bases from J, the junction contained 12 bases not matched to a gene. This CDR3 spans 18 amino acids. Germline loops: CDR1 MDHEN, CDR2 SYDVKM. The CDR3 protein is CASSSPWTGHYSNQPQHF. DNA for the CDR3: TGTGCCAGCAGTTCTCCCTGGACAGGCCACTATAGCAATCAGCCCCAGCATTTT.

The J gene is TRBJ1-1, the V gene TRBV10-2; the D gene is possibly TRBD1 (5 bases). This CDR3 region has 13 residues. Germline-derived CDR1 and CDR2 are WSHSY and SAAADI. The CDR3 region has the DNA TGCGCTATAACGACAGCAGATAACACTGAAGCTTTCTTT. Amino acids: CAITTADNTEAFF.

This chain connects TRBV6-8 to TRBJ2-5; D is ambiguous. The CDR3 is 13 residues long. CDR1 MNHGY and CDR2 SAAAGT come from the germline V gene. V was shortened by 6 bases and J by 1 base, with 9 bases between the two germline ends. CDR3 sequence reads: CASRLRTQETQYF. CDR3 nucleotides: TGTGCCAGCAGATTGCGAACCCAAGAGACCCAGTACTTC.

This clone was observed a few times. The genes are TRBV9 and TRBJ2-2; D is undetermined. Germline V gives CDR1 SGDLS, CDR2 YYNGEE. Trimming removed 0 bases at V and 0 bases at J, with 6 bases between. This CDR3 contains 15 residues. The CDR3 coding sequence is TGTGCCAGCAGCGTAGGGATCGCGAACACCGGGGAGCTGTTTTTT. This codes for CASSVGIANTGELFF.

In its sample, this clone was seen a few times. The chain has TRBV9 and TRBJ2-7; D is possibly TRBD2 (5 bases). This CDR3 has 12 residues. V shed 6 bases and J shed 1 base, with 8 bases lying between them. CDR1 is SGDLS and CDR2 is YYNGEE in the germline V gene. The CDR3 here is CASTRDSYEQYF. CDR3 nucleotide sequence: TGTGCCAGCACGAGGGATTCCTACGAGCAGTACTTC.

V gene TRBV4-1 combines with J gene TRBJ2-2; D is uncertain. Trimming stripped 1 base from V and 6 bases from J, with 6 bases between. Per the germline V gene, CDR1 is MGHRA and CDR2 is YSYEKL. The CDR3 has 13 residues. This CDR3 is CASSQAEAGELFF. DNA for the CDR3: TGCGCCAGCAGCCAAGCCGAGGCCGGGGAGCTGTTTTTT.

This chain links TRBV11-3 with TRBJ2-1, with TRBD1 matching over 8 bases. V gave up 3 bases and J gave up 9 bases; unmatched junction bases: 7. Germline CDR1 reads SGHNT; CDR2 reads YENEEA. The CDR3 sequence is 14 residues long. In nucleotides, the CDR3 is TGTGCCAGCAGCTTCCAGGGGGCTGGGAGTGAGCAGTTCTTC. Protein: CASSFQGAGSEQFF.

The chain carries TRBV19 and TRBJ2-5; TRBD1 aligns across 10 bases. V shed 1 base and J 5 bases; nucleotides not matched to a gene: 1. The germline V gene encodes CDR1 LNHDA and CDR2 SQIVND (reference sequence). The CDR3 runs to 14 residues. The DNA for the CDR3 is TGTGCCAGTAGTATAGGACAGGGGGCTGAGACCCAGTACTTC. Its protein is CASSIGQGAETQYF.

This chain uses TRBV11-3 with TRBJ1-1; 8 nucleotides align to TRBD1. After removal of 4 bases from V and 4 bases from J, the junction contained 8 bases not matched to a gene. CDR1 SGHNT and CDR2 YENEEA come from the germline V gene. This CDR3 spans 15 amino acids. The DNA for the CDR3 is TGTGCCAGCAGCTCTATGACAGGGGCCGGCACTGAAGCTTTCTTT. It yields the protein CASSSMTGAGTEAFF.

This clone counts as large. J is TRBJ2-6 and V is TRBV11-3; TRBD1 or TRBD2 may be the D gene (6 bases each). CDR1 is SGHNT, CDR2 YENEEA, per germline. Trimming took off 3 bases at V and 2 bases at J, with 17 bases between the two ends. There are 18 residues in the CDR3. CDR3 amino acids: CASSFETGGGAGANVLTF. CDR3 DNA sequence: TGTGCCAGCAGCTTCGAGACCGGGGGCGGGGCTGGGGCCAACGTCCTGACTTTC.

This chain connects TRBV14 to TRBJ2-2; TRBD1 aligns across 8 bases. Germline values: CDR1 SGHDN, CDR2 FVKESK. The CDR3 has 14 amino acids. The V segment lost 6 bases and the J segment 4 bases; nucleotides outside the gene matches: 4. CDR3 sequence: CASSLTGGTGELFF. The CDR3 DNA follows: TGTGCCAGCAGTCTTACAGGGGGCACCGGGGAGCTGTTTTTT.

The chain carries TRBV9 and TRBJ1-5; TRBD1 matches at 9 bases. The CDR3 totals 15 residues. Germline V lookup: CDR1 SGDLS, CDR2 YYNGEE. V was clipped by 4 bases and J by 7 bases; unmatched bases: 9. CDR3 in DNA: TGTGCCAGCAGCCCCGGGACAGGGATCGGGCAGCCCCAGCATTTT. Its translation: CASSPGTGIGQPQHF. The full variable domain, in which reference TRBV9 and TRBJ1-5 provide the parts outside the CDR3, is DSGVTQTPKHLITATGQRVTLRCSPRSGDLSVYWYQQSLDQGLQFLIQYYNGEERAKGNILERFSAQQFPDLHSELNLSSLELGDSALYFCASSPGTGIGQPQHFGDGTRLSIL.

This clone has just a few counts. The chain couples TRBV11-3 to TRBJ2-7; D possibly corresponds to TRBD2 (6 bases). The CDR3 spans 14 residues. Trimming shortened V by 6 bases and J by 3 bases, and 15 bases separated the two germline ends. Germline CDR1 reads SGHNT; CDR2 reads YENEEA. Here the CDR3 reads CASRYGPGGYEQYF. The CDR3 DNA is TGTGCCAGCAGGTACGGACCCGGGGGCTACGAGCAGTACTTC.

This clone has a handful of counts. The CDR3 DNA reads as TGTGCCAGCAGCTTGGATAGAGCGAACACTGAAGCTTTCTTT. Its protein product is CASSLDRANTEAFF. This chain links TRBV11-3 with TRBJ1-1, with no clear D. The V end lost 3 bases, the J end lost 1 base, and 9 bases lay between the germline ends. Per germline, CDR1 SGHNT and CDR2 YENEEA. There are 14 residues in the CDR3.

This clone is judged medium-sized. The chain has TRBV11-3 and TRBJ1-2; D not resolved. Germline loops: CDR1 SGHNT, CDR2 YENEEA. V dropped 3 bases and J dropped 0 bases, with 11 bases sitting between them. The CDR3 extends over 15 amino acids. The CDR3 nucleotides are TGTGCCAGCAGCTTCGGACTTACTACTAACTATGGCTACACCTTC. Protein sequence: CASSFGLTTNYGYTF.

The V and J genes are TRBV15 and TRBJ1-2, with a weak D call TRBD1 (5 bases). Between the trimmed V and J ends, which lost 3 bases and 0 bases, there was a span of 17 bases. CDR1 is LNHNV and CDR2 is YYDKDF in the germline V gene (reference sequence). CDR3 length equals 17 residues. CDR3 amino acids: CATSSPGTGVANYGYTF. In DNA, the CDR3 is TGTGCCACCAGCAGCCCCGGTACAGGAGTCGCTAACTATGGCTACACCTTC.

This clone has more than one count but fewer than ten. This rearrangement joins TRBV11-3 to TRBJ1-2, with 9 bases matching TRBD1. The CDR3 extends over 15 amino acids. Trimming removed 5 bases from V and 2 bases from J; junction bases left unmatched: 6. Per germline, CDR1 SGHNT and CDR2 YENEEA. CDR3 protein: CASSPPTGGNYGYTF. The DNA for the CDR3 is TGTGCCAGCAGCCCCCCGACAGGGGGGAACTATGGCTACACCTTC.

The chain carries TRBV29-1 and TRBJ2-7; either TRBD1 or TRBD2 may fit D (6 bases each). The germline V gene encodes CDR1 SQVTM and CDR2 ANQGSEA. V shed 7 bases and J shed 8 bases, with 18 bases lying between them. The CDR3 is 12 residues long. CDR3 DNA sequence: TGCAGCGCCGGGGGACCAAGGGGGAAGCAGTACTTC. Protein sequence: CSAGGPRGKQYF.

This clone was detected once. The chain joins TRBV29-1 to TRBJ2-3; 8 bases are shared with TRBD2. The length of the CDR3 is 17 residues. Losses at the gene ends were 4 bases for V and 1 base for J; bases not matched to a gene: 13. Per the germline V gene, CDR1 is SQVTM and CDR2 is ANQGSEA. CDR3 sequence reads: CSVVGAQASGRTDTQYF. CDR3 nucleotide sequence: TGCAGCGTTGTAGGAGCCCAAGCTAGCGGGCGCACAGATACGCAGTATTTT.

This chain connects TRBV9 to TRBJ1-1, with 10 bases matching TRBD1. V lost 7 bases and J lost 4; bases outside the gene matches: 4. Germline V CDR1 and CDR2: SGDLS, YYNGEE. This CDR3 has 13 amino acids. The CDR3 sequence is CASDRGRATEAFF. Here the CDR3 DNA reads TGTGCCAGCGACAGGGGGCGAGCCACTGAAGCTTTCTTT.

The rearrangement links TRBV19 to TRBJ2-7, with TRBD1 as a possible D gene (6 bases). Germline CDR1 reads LNHDA; CDR2 reads SQIVND (reference sequence). The CDR3 extends over 16 amino acids. V shed 3 bases and J shed 6 bases, with 21 bases lying between them. Here the CDR3 DNA reads TGTGCCAGTAGTATTTCGCACAGGGTGGAGGCGGGCGAGCAGTACTTC. It specifies CASSISHRVEAGEQYF.

This clone was detected only a few times. This chain links TRBV11-1 with TRBJ2-2; D gene uncertain. Germline-derived CDR1 and CDR2 are SGHAT and FQDESV (reference sequence). This CDR3 comprises 17 residues. V lost 4 bases, J lost 1 base, and 16 bases lay in between. CDR3 DNA: TGTGCCAGCAGCTCCGCCTACAGTGATAAGAACACCGGGGAGCTGTTTTTT. Translation: CASSSAYSDKNTGELFF.

In this sample, this clone is large. The DNA for the CDR3 is TGTGCCAGCATAACCGGGAGCGGCACTGAAGCTTTCTTT. Translated, it gives CASITGSGTEAFF. J is TRBJ1-1 and V is TRBV6-8, with D unresolved. The V gene lost 7 bases and the J gene lost 4 bases, with 13 bases spanning the gap. Germline-derived CDR1 and CDR2 are MNHGY and SAAAGT. This CDR3 is built from 13 residues.

The chain employs TRBV11-3 and TRBJ2-5, with 10 bases identical to TRBD2. Germline V gene lookup returns CDR1 SGHNT and CDR2 YENEEA. V gave up 5 bases and J gave up 2 bases; unmatched junction bases: 5. There are 15 residues in the CDR3. For the CDR3, the DNA is TGTGCCAGCAGCGCTAGCGGGAGCCCTCAAGAGACCCAGTACTTC. Amino acids: CASSASGSPQETQYF.

The chain links TRBV19 to TRBJ1-2, with 7 bases aligning to TRBD1. V shed 6 bases, J shed 8 bases, and the junction held 18 bases outside the gene matches. CDR3 length equals 16 residues. Germline V gene lookup returns CDR1 LNHDA and CDR2 SQIVND (reference sequence). The CDR3 spells CASSSPTQGSGLGYTF. CDR3 coding DNA: TGTGCCAGTAGCTCACCGACACAGGGGAGTGGGCTCGGCTACACCTTC.

This chain links TRBV19 with TRBJ2-1, with TRBD1 matching over 8 bases. This CDR3 is built from 13 residues. V lost 11 bases to trimming and J lost 9 bases; unmatched junction nucleotides: 12. Per the germline V gene, CDR1 is LNHDA and CDR2 is SQIVND (reference sequence). The CDR3 protein is CASQDRVSIEQFF. The CDR3 DNA is TGTGCCTCCCAGGACAGGGTATCGATTGAGCAGTTCTTC.

This clone appeared a few times. CDR3 region: CASSTPGALAKNIQYF. The CDR3 DNA follows: TGTGCCAGCAGCACGCCGGGGGCGTTAGCCAAAAACATTCAGTACTTC. This chain connects TRBV11-3 to TRBJ2-4; D is possibly TRBD1 or TRBD2 (6 bases each). V lost 5 bases and J lost 0, with 14 bases in between. The CDR3 sequence is 16 residues long. Germline V lookup: CDR1 SGHNT, CDR2 YENEEA.

V usage is TRBV14 and J usage is TRBJ1-1, with 8 bases identical to TRBD1. The length of the CDR3 is 15 residues. CDR1 and CDR2 (germline): SGHDN, FVKESK. V was clipped by 3 bases and J by 1 base; unmatched bases: 4. CDR3 in amino acids: CASSHRTGWNTEAFF. In nucleotides, the CDR3 is TGTGCCAGCAGCCACCGGACAGGGTGGAACACTGAAGCTTTCTTT.